These 31 T cell receptor beta chains were all obtained from the same sample, sequenced in a study of beta chain features in type 1 diabetes. Whole-study results and caveats: TCRB CDR3s from Type 1 diabetes patients were moderately but significantly shorter in all four CD4+ subsets.

Which antigens these TCRs recognize remains unknown. Expressed TCRB transcripts got sequenced, as all isolated RNA was reverse transcribed. TCRdb's table, derived via immunoSEQ multiplex PCR, lists solely in-frame clones and lacks some. The sample includes 300,000 to 350,000 clones, approximately 9.7% of them seen just once. The sample taken for sequencing was central memory CD4+ T cells from blood. Receptors originate from a man in his thirties or forties with type 1 diabetes.

The genes are TRBV6-5 and TRBJ1-1; D is possibly TRBD1 (5 bases). The CDR3 length is 14 residues. Trimming removed 2 bases at V and 1 base at J, with 8 bases between. CDR1 is MNHEY, CDR2 SVGAGI, per germline. CDR3 sequence: CASSYQGSNTEAFF. For the CDR3, the DNA is TGTGCCAGCAGTTACCAGGGATCGAACACTGAAGCTTTCTTT.

A few counts support this clone. The rearrangement joins TRBV30 to TRBJ2-5; TRBD2 agrees at 12 bases. This CDR3 is built from 15 residues. V lost 5 bases to trimming and J lost 3 bases; unmatched junction nucleotides: 7. CDR1 and CDR2 from the germline V gene are GTSNPN and SVGIG (reference sequence). This chain's CDR3 is CAWGRLAGEKETQYF. CDR3 sequence (DNA): TGTGCCTGGGGAAGACTAGCGGGGGAAAAAGAGACCCAGTACTTC.

V gene TRBV9 combines with J gene TRBJ2-5; TRBD2 might be the D (7 bases). Trimming left V 0 bases short and J 4 bases short, with 13 bases between. CDR1 and CDR2 (germline): SGDLS, YYNGEE. The CDR3 extends over 15 amino acids. The CDR3, as DNA: TGTGCCAGCAGCGTAGAACAGGGAGGGGGAGAGACCCAGTACTTC. Its translation is CASSVEQGGGETQYF.

The chain links TRBV29-1 to TRBJ2-7; no reliable D call. The CDR3 covers 14 residues. Germline V lookup: CDR1 SQVTM, CDR2 ANQGSEA. Between the trimmed V and J ends, which lost 4 bases and 0 bases, there was a span of 13 bases. CDR3 DNA: TGCAGCGTTGGGGTCAGTCCTTCCTCCTACGAGCAGTACTTC. Its translation is CSVGVSPSSYEQYF.

The chain is built from TRBV5-1 and TRBJ1-1; TRBD1 matches at 10 bases. This CDR3 has 15 amino acids. J was trimmed by 3 bases and V by 4 bases; bases with no gene match: 6. The V gene's germline CDR1 is SGHRS and CDR2 YFSETQ. The CDR3 loop is CASSQRTGGDTEAFF. The CDR3 region has the DNA TGCGCCAGCAGCCAGAGGACAGGGGGAGACACTGAAGCTTTCTTT. The variable domain in full, completed from reference TRBV5-1 and TRBJ1-1, reads KAGVTQTPRYLIKTRGQQVTLSCSPISGHRSVSWYQQTPGQGLQFLFEYFSETQRNKGNFPGRFSGRQFSNSRSEMNVSTLELGDSALYLCASSQRTGGDTEAFFGQGTRLTVV.

Only a few counts were recorded for this clone. The rearrangement links TRBV2 to TRBJ1-6; D uncertain. Germline lookup yields CDR1 SNHLY and CDR2 FYNNEI. The germline V and J ends were trimmed by 4 bases and 6 bases, with 4 bases remaining between them. CDR3 length equals 12 residues. The CDR3 DNA reads as TGTGCCAGCAGTGTTAGTAATTCACCCCTCCACTTT. Protein: CASSVSNSPLHF.

The V call is TRBV10-1, the J call TRBJ1-4; D is ambiguous. Trimming removed 3 bases from V and 2 bases from J, with 4 bases in between. Germline values: CDR1 WNHNN, CDR2 SYGVQD (reference sequence). The CDR3 consists of 13 residues. CDR3 protein: CASSEDTNEKLFF. CDR3 DNA: TGCGCCAGCAGTGAAGATACTAATGAAAAACTGTTTTTT.

This clone was counted only a few times. The J gene is TRBJ1-2, the V gene TRBV18; no clear D. This CDR3 region has 13 residues. Looked up from germline, CDR1 is KGHSH and CDR2 is LQKENI. The V and J ends lost 6 bases and 7 bases respectively, with 15 bases between them. The CDR3 sequence is CASSLGLQRGYTF. The CDR3, as DNA: TGTGCCAGCTCCTTAGGACTTCAACGTGGCTACACCTTC. Full variable domain (rest looked up from reference TRBV18 and TRBJ1-2): NAGVMQNPRHLVRRRGQEARLRCSPMKGHSHVYWYRQLPEEGLKFMVYLQKENIIDESGMPKERFSAEFPKEGPSILRIQQVVRGDSAAYFCASSLGLQRGYTFGSGTRLTVV.

This clone was found a few times. V usage is TRBV10-3 and J usage is TRBJ1-2, with D maybe TRBD1 (5 bases). The CDR3 loop spans 14 amino acids. V shed 6 bases and J shed 5 bases, with 16 bases lying between them. CDR1 is ENHRY, CDR2 SYGVKD, per germline. The CDR3 nucleotides read TGTGCCATCAGCGGACCACAAGGGGTTTATGGCTACACCTTC. Residues: CAISGPQGVYGYTF.

This clone was detected a few times. This same CDR3 is encoded by further DNA sequences in the sample. This chain links TRBV18 with TRBJ1-5; 8 bases map to TRBD1. The junction had 6 bases not matched to a gene; V was cut back by 1 base and J by 4 bases. The germline V gene has CDR1 KGHSH and CDR2 LQKENI. The CDR3 runs 16 residues. The CDR3 is CASSPRGQGGNQPQHF. Here the CDR3 DNA reads TGTGCCAGCTCACCACGAGGACAGGGAGGGAATCAGCCCCAGCATTTT.

The genes are TRBV7-9 and TRBJ1-1; no clear D. The CDR3 is 16 residues long. The ends were cut back, 5 bases at V and 3 bases at J, with 19 bases in the middle. Germline CDR1 SEHNR, CDR2 FQNEAQ (reference sequence). In nucleotides, the CDR3 is TGTGCCAGCAGCGACCCCGCGGGAAGGCGGGACACTGAAGCTTTCTTT. Its protein product is CASSDPAGRRDTEAFF.

This clone showed up just a few times. The V gene is TRBV6-5, the J gene TRBJ2-3; D gene uncertain. The V and J ends lost 8 bases and 6 bases respectively, with 12 bases between them. The CDR3 has 12 residues. Germline loops: CDR1 MNHEY, CDR2 SVGAGI. CDR3 region: CASESTTDTQYF. DNA for the CDR3: TGTGCCAGCGAGTCAACGACGGATACGCAGTATTTT.

The chain carries TRBV30 and TRBJ2-6, with unresolved D. V shed 2 bases and J shed 3 bases, with 11 bases lying between them. Germline V lookup: CDR1 GTSNPN, CDR2 SVGIG (reference sequence). The CDR3 covers 15 residues. The CDR3 is CAWSLRASGANVLTF. The CDR3 region has the DNA TGTGCCTGGAGTCTTAGGGCAAGTGGGGCCAACGTCCTGACTTTC.

This sequence joins TRBV14 and TRBJ1-2, with D possibly TRBD1 on 6 matching bases. Per germline, CDR1 SGHDN and CDR2 FVKESK. V was cut by 0 bases and J by 7 bases, with 12 bases left in between. The CDR3 runs 14 residues. CDR3 loop: CASSQEGTPSGYTF. Written as DNA, the CDR3 is TGTGCCAGCAGCCAAGAAGGGACACCGAGTGGCTACACCTTC. Full variable domain (rest looked up from reference TRBV14 and TRBJ1-2): EAGVTQFPSHSVIEKGQTVTLRCDPISGHDNLYWYRRVMGKEIKFLLHFVKESKQDESGMPNNRFLAERTGGTYSTLKVQPAELEDSGVYFCASSQEGTPSGYTFGSGTRLTVV.

The V gene is TRBV5-1, the J gene TRBJ1-1, with D maybe TRBD1 (6 bases). The CDR3 extends over 15 amino acids. From germline, CDR1 is SGHRS and CDR2 YFSETQ. V lost 0 bases to trimming and J lost 6 bases, with 15 bases between them. CDR3 residues: CASSLGTTGFPEAFF. The CDR3 DNA reads as TGCGCCAGCAGCTTGGGAACCACAGGGTTCCCTGAAGCTTTCTTT.

This clone came up many times. The rearrangement joins TRBV14 to TRBJ2-3, with TRBD2 matching over 9 bases. Trimming at V came to 4 bases and at J to 0 bases, leaving 5 bases not matched to a gene. Germline-derived CDR1 and CDR2 are SGHDN and FVKESK. This CDR3 spans 16 amino acids. The DNA for the CDR3 is TGTGCCAGCAGCCCCGGACTAGCGCTAAGCACAGATACGCAGTATTTT. Translated, it gives CASSPGLALSTDTQYF.

This clone was seen a handful of times. J is TRBJ1-5 and V is TRBV29-1; possibly TRBD1 for D (5 bases). Germline assignment: CDR1 SQVTM and CDR2 ANQGSEA. This CDR3 is 14 amino acids long. V was clipped by 6 bases and J by 3 bases, with 15 bases between them. This CDR3 is CSVIPGGDNQPQHF. CDR3 bases: TGCAGCGTGATCCCCGGGGGTGACAATCAGCCCCAGCATTTT. The whole variable domain, remainder taken from reference TRBV29-1 and TRBJ1-5, is SAVISQKPSRDICQRGTSLTIQCQVDSQVTMMFWYRQQPGQSLTLIATANQGSEATYESGFVIDKFPISRPNLTFSTLTVSNMSPEDSSIYLCSVIPGGDNQPQHFGDGTRLSIL.

This clone was detected only a few times. CDR3 sequence reads: CASSSGGGTGLQFF. The CDR3 DNA sequence: TGTGCCAGCAGCTCTGGGGGAGGCACCGGGTTACAGTTCTTC. This chain uses TRBV7-8 with TRBJ2-1; a weak D match, TRBD2 (6 bases). Germline V lookup: CDR1 SGHVS, CDR2 FQNEAQ. The CDR3 length is 14 residues. Trimming removed 4 bases from V and 13 bases from J, with 20 bases in between.

This clone has only a few counts. The rearrangement links TRBV10-3 to TRBJ2-7, with 10 bases identical to TRBD1. Per the germline V gene, CDR1 is ENHRY and CDR2 is SYGVKD. Unmatched junction bases numbered 3, after V lost 8 bases and J lost 2 bases. The CDR3 length is 13 residues. Here the CDR3 DNA reads TGTGCCATCGGGACAGGGGTAACCTACGAGCAGTACTTC. Residues: CAIGTGVTYEQYF.

This clone was counted only a few times. This chain connects TRBV29-1 to TRBJ2-2; 12 bases map to TRBD1. The germline gives CDR1 SQVTM, CDR2 ANQGSEA. This CDR3 has 15 residues. V was pared by 6 bases and J by 3 bases, with 5 bases of the junction left unmatched. CDR3 amino acids: CSVRDRGPDTGELFF. The CDR3 DNA reads as TGCAGCGTCCGGGACAGGGGGCCCGACACCGGGGAGCTGTTTTTT.

In its sample, this clone was seen a few times. The V call is TRBV7-9, the J call TRBJ1-3, with D possibly matching TRBD1 (5 bases). Deletions cut 4 bases from V and 3 bases from J, with 10 bases between. Germline V gene data show CDR1 as SEHNR and CDR2 as FQNEAQ (reference sequence). The CDR3 spans 14 residues. CDR3 protein: CASSSDSFGNTIYF. CDR3 DNA sequence: TGTGCCAGCAGCTCCGACAGTTTTGGAAACACCATATATTTT.

This clone was seen a few times. The chain carries TRBV7-2 and TRBJ1-5, with D unclear. This CDR3 is built from 15 residues. V was clipped by 5 bases and J by 5 bases, with 16 bases between them. The germline gives CDR1 SGHTA, CDR2 FQGNSA. The CDR3 bases are TGTGCCAGCAGCGCAAGGGTGGCGGCACATCAGCCCCAGCATTTT. Its protein product is CASSARVAAHQPQHF.

A few counts support this clone. The CDR3, as DNA: TGTGCCAGCAGGCCGGGGCTATCACCCGGGGAGCTGTTTTTT. It yields the protein CASRPGLSPGELFF. The chain recombines TRBV28 with TRBJ2-2; D tentatively fits TRBD1 or TRBD2 (5 bases each). The CDR3 consists of 14 residues. CDR1 is MDHEN and CDR2 is SYDVKM in the germline V gene. The V and J ends lost 6 bases and 6 bases respectively, with 14 bases between them.

The chain is built from TRBV5-1 and TRBJ2-1, with unresolved D. V dropped 1 base and J dropped 8 bases, with 13 bases sitting between them. Germline V gene sequence: CDR1 SGHRS, CDR2 YFSETQ. The CDR3 extends over 14 amino acids. The DNA for the CDR3 is TGCGCCAGCAGCTTGTCGGCCCGGGCCGATGAGCAGTTCTTC. This sequence encodes CASSLSARADEQFF.

CDR3 sequence reads: CASGRSGGGYEQYF. The CDR3 DNA sequence: TGTGCTAGTGGACGCTCAGGGGGCGGGTACGAGCAGTACTTC. The chain uses TRBV12-5 and TRBJ2-7, with 8 nucleotides matching TRBD1. The V and J ends lost 6 bases and 4 bases, in that order; junction bases with no gene match: 8. The CDR3 is made up of 14 amino acids. Per germline, CDR1 LGHNT and CDR2 FRNRAP.

This clone showed up just a few times. The chain couples TRBV10-3 to TRBJ1-2, with 9 bases matching TRBD1. Looked up from germline, CDR1 is ENHRY and CDR2 is SYGVKD. The CDR3 runs to 15 residues. V lost 7 bases and J lost 4; bases outside the gene matches: 10. CDR3 nucleotide sequence: TGTGCCATCACCGACCGGGACAGGGCCTCCTATGGCTACACCTTC. This encodes CAITDRDRASYGYTF.

The chain recombines TRBV28 with TRBJ2-4; 12 bases are a match to TRBD2. Trimming removed 1 base from V and 6 bases from J; junction bases left unmatched: 10. The length of the CDR3 is 18 residues. Germline V lookup: CDR1 MDHEN, CDR2 SYDVKM. CDR3 sequence: CASSLLSSGGADVNIQYF. Here the CDR3 DNA reads TGTGCCAGCAGTTTATTGTCTAGCGGGGGGGCCGATGTAAACATTCAGTACTTC.

This rearrangement joins TRBV20-1 to TRBJ1-2, with unresolved D. Germline values: CDR1 DFQATT, CDR2 SNEGSKA (reference sequence). Trimming removed 6 bases at V and 8 bases at J, with 13 bases between. The CDR3 consists of 11 residues. The CDR3 DNA sequence: TGCAGTGCCCTTAAGCTGCGGGGCTACACCTTC. Translation gives CSALKLRGYTF.

This clone has at least ten counts. The chain carries TRBV21-1 and TRBJ2-7; TRBD1 is taken as the D call from the table, unchecked against the DNA. TRBV21-1 is recorded as a pseudogene. The CDR3 is 15 amino acids. Here the CDR3 reads CASSRRTGSSYEQYF. Here the CDR3 DNA reads TGTGCCAGCAGCCGACGGACAGGGAGCTCCTACGAGCAGTACTTC.

The V and J genes are TRBV11-2 and TRBJ1-4; 7 bases map to TRBD1. With V trimmed by 5 bases and J by 8 bases, 11 bases remained unmatched. Germline V gives CDR1 SGHAT, CDR2 FQNNGV. This CDR3 spans 15 amino acids. The DNA of the CDR3 is TGTGCCAGCAGCCTCAAAGAGGGACAGCGCGAAAAACTGTTTTTT. Its protein is CASSLKEGQREKLFF.

The sample holds a few counts of this clone. The same CDR3 can be traced to other DNA sequences in this sample. The chain employs TRBV5-1 and TRBJ2-1; 7 bases align to TRBD2. The CDR3 loop spans 14 amino acids. Per the germline V gene, CDR1 is SGHRS and CDR2 is YFSETQ. The V gene end was trimmed by 0 bases and the J gene end by 5 bases; junction bases not matched to a gene: 2. The CDR3 region is CASSLGLAHNEQFF. CDR3 coding DNA: TGCGCCAGCAGCTTGGGACTAGCACACAATGAGCAGTTCTTC.